This entry lists 31 T cell receptor beta chains sequenced from one sample in a study of blood T cells in healthy people across ages. It was with a sample-barcoded 5' primer and a J-beta primer mix that a second PCR of roughly 7 to 12 cycles was run. TCRdb reprocessed the 5' RACE reads with MiXCR, giving one entry per CDR3 protein. The sample contains about 830,000 distinct CDR3 sequences, approximately 67% of which appear only once. Sample: blood. The receptors were gathered from a man younger than 40 in good health.

The chain links TRBV15 to TRBJ2-2, with D hard to call. The CDR3 runs to 13 residues. Germline-derived CDR1 and CDR2 are LNHNV and YYDKDF (reference sequence). Trimming stripped 0 bases from V and 7 bases from J, with 6 bases between. This CDR3 reads CATSRDKVGELFF. CDR3 DNA sequence: TGTGCCACCAGCAGAGATAAGGTCGGGGAGCTGTTTTTT.

The chain combines TRBV10-3 with TRBJ1-6; the D is unclear. The length of the CDR3 is 13 residues. Trimming pared 10 bases from V and 2 bases from J, leaving 9 bases between. Germline lookup yields CDR1 ENHRY and CDR2 SYGVKD. The CDR3 here is CATGVAYNSPLHF. The CDR3 DNA follows: TGTGCCACCGGGGTTGCCTATAATTCACCCCTCCACTTT.

The chain joins TRBV7-9 to TRBJ2-4, with D possibly TRBD2 on 6 matching bases. Gene TRBJ2-7 matches the end of the DNA better, so the J call may be wrong. CDR1 and CDR2 (germline): SEHNR, FQNEAQ (reference sequence). This CDR3 is 16 amino acids long. The chain's CDR3 is CASSSLSGTPVYEQYF. As DNA, the CDR3 is TGTGCCAGCAGCAGCTTATCCGGGACTCCGGTTTACGAGCAGTACTTC.

The gene calls are TRBV7-2 and TRBJ2-5; D possibly corresponds to TRBD1 (6 bases). CDR1 is SGHTA, CDR2 FQGNSA, per germline. V was trimmed by 2 bases and J by 6 bases, leaving 16 bases between them. This CDR3 has 15 residues. The CDR3 here is CASSLILRGGQTQYF. DNA for the CDR3: TGTGCCAGCAGCTTAATTCTCAGGGGTGGGCAGACCCAGTACTTC.

This chain uses TRBV7-9 with TRBJ2-3, with D possibly TRBD1 on 5 matching bases. Germline V gene sequence: CDR1 SEHNR, CDR2 FQNEAQ (reference sequence). V lost 3 bases and J lost 1, with 11 bases in between. The CDR3 has 15 residues. The DNA of the CDR3 is TGTGCCAGCAGCTTCCTAGGGGCCGGCACAGATACGCAGTATTTT. Its protein product is CASSFLGAGTDTQYF.

V and J are TRBV3-1 and TRBJ2-1; TRBD1 matches 7 bases. This CDR3 has 14 residues. The germline CDR1 and CDR2 sequences are LGHDT and YNNKEL (reference sequence). Trimming cost V 6 bases and J 9 bases; bases outside gene matches: 11. The CDR3 spells CASRGGQVIGEQFF. Here the CDR3 DNA reads TGTGCCAGCAGAGGTGGACAGGTAATCGGTGAGCAGTTCTTC.

This clonotype was seen a few times. Here the CDR3 reads CASSLSSGGWFEQFF. CDR3 DNA: TGTGCCAGCAGTCTTTCTAGCGGGGGGTGGTTTGAGCAGTTCTTC. This rearrangement joins TRBV27 to TRBJ2-1; TRBD2 matches at 11 bases. CDR1 is MNHEY, CDR2 SMNVEV, per germline (reference sequence). There are 15 residues in the CDR3. The ends lost 5 bases at V and 9 bases at J; junction bases unmatched: 9.

The chain recombines TRBV12-3 or TRBV12-4 with TRBJ2-7; D unresolved. The CDR3 contains 14 residues. V was cut by 4 bases and J by 6 bases, with 16 bases left in between. The CDR3, as DNA: TGTGCCAGCAGTTCGGATGGTAGAAAAGGCGAGCAGTACTTC. Translation gives CASSSDGRKGEQYF.

The chain recombines TRBV5-1 with TRBJ2-5; TRBD2 matches at 8 bases. The J call could be wrong; TRBJ2-7 is a better fit for the DNA end. The CDR3 spans 13 residues. CDR1 and CDR2 from the germline V gene are SGHRS and YFSETQ. In DNA, the CDR3 is TGCGCCAGCAGTGGAGCGGGGGTACCCGAGCAGTACTTC. Its protein is CASSGAGVPEQYF.

A remark on this clonotype: One end of the junction varies from germline; a read error may be responsible. The rearrangement uses TRBV7-9 and TRBJ2-4; 9 bases fit TRBD2. TRBJ2-7 matches the DNA end more closely, so the J call is doubtful. CDR1 is SEHNR and CDR2 is FQNEAQ in the germline V gene (reference sequence). The CDR3 length is 17 residues. CDR3 DNA sequence: TGTGCCAGCAGCCTAGCCCCTGGAGCGGGGGGTAGCCACGAGCAGTACTTC. Translating gives CASSLAPGAGGSHEQYF.

The rearrangement uses TRBV5-8 and TRBJ2-1; D may match TRBD1 or TRBD2 (5 bases each). Germline V gene lookup returns CDR1 SGHTS and CDR2 YDEGEE. This CDR3 has 16 residues. V was pared by 1 base and J by 4 bases, with 15 bases between. The CDR3: CASSLSIHGGYNEQFF. The DNA of the CDR3 is TGTGCCAGCAGCTTGAGCATTCATGGGGGTTACAATGAGCAGTTCTTC.

This clonotype was seen more than once but under ten times. J is TRBJ2-6 and V is TRBV10-3; TRBD1 aligns across 8 bases. The CDR3 length is 15 residues. Per the germline V gene, CDR1 is ENHRY and CDR2 is SYGVKD. The V segment lost 10 bases and the J segment 2 bases; nucleotides outside the gene matches: 7. The CDR3 is CATGQGTAGANVLTF. Written as DNA, the CDR3 is TGTGCCACAGGACAGGGAACGGCTGGGGCCAACGTCCTGACTTTC.

This clonotype occurred many times. V usage is TRBV12-3 or TRBV12-4 and J usage is TRBJ2-7; a possible D gene is TRBD2 (6 bases). The V and J ends lost 8 bases and 4 bases respectively, with 6 bases between them. The CDR3 is 10 amino acids. CDR3 nucleotide sequence: TGTGCCAGCGGAGGGTACGAGCAGTACTTC. This sequence encodes CASGGYEQYF.

V usage is TRBV30 and J usage is TRBJ1-1; D is perhaps TRBD1 (6 bases). Germline V gene lookup returns CDR1 GTSNPN and CDR2 SVGIG (reference sequence). Between the trimmed V and J ends, which lost 8 bases and 5 bases, there was a span of 12 bases. This CDR3 is built from 11 residues. CDR3 nucleotide sequence: TGTGCCGGGGGGCGAGATACTGAAGCTTTCTTT. Encoded protein: CAGGRDTEAFF.

Only a few counts were recorded for this clonotype. The chain links TRBV3-1 to TRBJ2-7; D possibly corresponds to TRBD1 (6 bases). The CDR3 has 14 amino acids. CDR1 LGHDT and CDR2 YNNKEL come from the germline V gene (reference sequence). Trimming pared 2 bases from V and 5 bases from J, leaving 13 bases between. The DNA for the CDR3 is TGTGCCAGCAGCCAAACAGCAGGGGCCCACGAGCAGTACTTC. This sequence encodes CASSQTAGAHEQYF.

In its sample, this clonotype was seen a few times. V and J are TRBV7-8 and TRBJ1-1, with a tentative D call TRBD1 (5 bases). Trimming stripped 8 bases from V and 4 bases from J, with 11 bases between. Per germline, CDR1 SGHVS and CDR2 FQNEAQ. The CDR3 is 12 amino acids. In nucleotides, the CDR3 is TGTGCCAGCGGGGCCTTCCCCACTGAAGCTTTCTTT. Its translation: CASGAFPTEAFF.

This chain links TRBV21-1 with TRBJ2-7; TRBD1, the D gene given by the table, was not confirmed from the DNA. TRBV21-1 is marked as a pseudogene. The CDR3 runs to 14 residues. The CDR3 nucleotides read TGTGCCAGCAGCCCCCGGGACAGGGACGGCGCTCAGTACTTC. Protein: CASSPRDRDGAQYF.

This clonotype has only a few counts. The J gene is TRBJ2-7, the V gene TRBV7-3; tentative D call: TRBD1 (6 bases). V lost 1 base and J lost 4, with 8 bases in between. The CDR3 spans 13 residues. Germline V gene lookup returns CDR1 SGHTA and CDR2 FQGTGA. Here the CDR3 reads CASSLSQGYEQYF. For the CDR3, the DNA is TGTGCCAGCAGCTTAAGTCAGGGGTACGAGCAGTACTTC. The full variable domain, completed using reference TRBV7-3 and TRBJ2-7, is GAGVSQTPSNKVTEKGKYVELRCDPISGHTALYWYRQSLGQGPEFLIYFQGTGAADDSGLPNDRFFAVRPEGSVSTLKIQRTERGDSAVYLCASSLSQGYEQYFGPGTRLTVT.

This clonotype was found a few times. DNA of the CDR3: TGTGCCAGCAGCTTCTTGGGTCAGCCCCAGCATTTT. It codes for CASSFLGQPQHF. The chain employs TRBV7-2 and TRBJ1-5; D ambiguous. This CDR3 is built from 12 residues. Germline CDR1 SGHTA, CDR2 FQGNSA. Trimming took 3 bases from V and 6 from J, leaving 6 bases between them.

V is TRBV9 and J is TRBJ2-1, with TRBD1 identical over 10 bases. The J call may be wrong; the DNA end is better matched by TRBJ2-7. CDR3 length equals 14 residues. Germline V gene sequence: CDR1 SGDLS, CDR2 YYNGEE. DNA of the CDR3: TGTGCCAGCAGCGCCGGACAGGGGGGGGACGAGCAGTACTTC. Translation: CASSAGQGGDEQYF.

The V gene is TRBV15, the J gene TRBJ2-1, with 8 positions matching TRBD2. The CDR3 has 18 residues. Germline loops: CDR1 LNHNV, CDR2 YYDKDF (reference sequence). The V and J ends lost 0 bases and 5 bases, in that order; junction bases with no gene match: 12. CDR3 nucleotide sequence: TGTGCCACCAGCAGAGATCCTCCCTCAAGCGGGGGTAACAATGAGCAGTTCTTC. Encoded protein: CATSRDPPSSGGNNEQFF.

The chain combines TRBV6-6 with TRBJ2-3, with TRBD2 as a possible D gene (7 bases). This CDR3 is built from 16 residues. Trimming cost V 0 bases and J 2 bases, with 12 bases left between them. CDR1 is MNHNY and CDR2 is SVGAGI in the germline V gene (reference sequence). The CDR3 DNA follows: TGTGCCAGCAGTTACTCTAAGGCGGGGGCCACAGATACGCAGTATTTT. This encodes CASSYSKAGATDTQYF.

J is TRBJ1-2 and V is TRBV6-5; tentative D call: TRBD1 (6 bases). The CDR3 has 16 residues. Trimming cost V 2 bases and J 0 bases, with 13 bases left between them. Germline assignment: CDR1 MNHEY and CDR2 SVGAGI. The CDR3 DNA is TGTGCCAGCAGTTACGGTGGCAGGGGAGCTAACTATGGCTACACCTTC. Translating it yields CASSYGGRGANYGYTF.

The V and J genes are TRBV5-1 and TRBJ1-1, with D perhaps matching TRBD1 (6 bases). Germline V CDR1 and CDR2: SGHRS, YFSETQ. The V end was cut by 4 bases, the J end by 5 bases, with 12 bases between. CDR3 size: 13 residues. The CDR3 protein is CASSQEGDTEAFF. In DNA form, the CDR3 reads TGCGCCAGCAGCCAGGAGGGGGATACTGAAGCTTTCTTT.

With regard to this clonotype: A much larger clone differs from this one at a single base, so this may be a read error. This rearrangement joins TRBV24-1 to TRBJ2-1, with 9 bases that match TRBD2. Germline-derived CDR1 and CDR2 are KGHDR and SFDVKD. After removal of 5 bases from V and 3 bases from J, the junction contained 4 bases not matched to a gene. The CDR3 sequence is 15 residues long. The CDR3 protein is CATSGASGDYNEQFF. The CDR3 region has the DNA TGTGCCACCAGTGGGGCTAGCGGGGACTACAATGAGCAGTTCTTC.

In this sample, this clonotype turned up a few times. J is TRBJ2-1 and V is TRBV9, with TRBD2 identical over 12 bases. CDR3 length: 20 amino acids. Per germline, CDR1 SGDLS and CDR2 YYNGEE. V gave up 4 bases and J gave up 0 bases; unmatched junction bases: 14. CDR3 residues: CASSPPRTSGDTSSYNEQFF. The CDR3 bases are TGTGCCAGCAGCCCCCCCCGGACTAGCGGGGACACGAGCTCCTACAATGAGCAGTTCTTC.

The table lists this clonotype with a few counts. This rearrangement joins TRBV5-6 to TRBJ2-3, with no clear D. The CDR3 contains 14 residues. Trimming removed 4 bases from V and 0 bases from J, with 9 bases in between. The germline CDR1 and CDR2 sequences are SGHDT and YYEEEE. The CDR3 coding sequence is TGTGCCAGCAGCCTGCAATCTAGCACAGATACGCAGTATTTT. Translating gives CASSLQSSTDTQYF. Full variable domain (rest looked up from reference TRBV5-6 and TRBJ2-3): DAGVTQSPTHLIKTRGQQVTLRCSPKSGHDTVSWYQQALGQGPQFIFQYYEEEERQRGNFPDRFSGHQFPNYSSELNVNALLLGDSALYLCASSLQSSTDTQYFGPGTRLTVL.

This clonotype is a singleton in its sample. The chain links TRBV20-1 to TRBJ1-5; 7 nucleotides line up with TRBD1. CDR3 length equals 13 residues. Trimming cost V 6 bases and J 3 bases; bases outside gene matches: 5. From germline, CDR1 is DFQATT and CDR2 SNEGSKA (reference sequence). The CDR3 region is CSARGQPNQPQHF. In DNA form, the CDR3 reads TGCAGTGCCCGGGGACAGCCCAATCAGCCCCAGCATTTT.

As DNA, the CDR3 is TGTGCCAGCAGCTCCGAGACAGCGGTGAACACTGAAGCTTTCTTT. As protein: CASSSETAVNTEAFF. The genes are TRBV7-9 and TRBJ1-1, with D tentatively TRBD1 (5 bases). Between the trimmed V and J ends, which lost 4 bases and 0 bases, there was a span of 12 bases. CDR1 and CDR2 from the germline V gene are SEHNR and FQNEAQ (reference sequence). The CDR3 sequence is 15 residues long.

This clonotype has a handful of counts. The rearrangement uses TRBV10-3 and TRBJ2-3; D ambiguous. V dropped 0 bases and J dropped 5 bases, with 3 bases sitting between them. Germline V gene lookup returns CDR1 ENHRY and CDR2 SYGVKD. This CDR3 region has 12 residues. Here the CDR3 DNA reads TGTGCCATCAGTGAGTCTCAAGATACGCAGTATTTT. Amino acid sequence: CAISESQDTQYF.

The chain is built from TRBV2 and TRBJ2-2; TRBD2 matches 9 bases. Germline V gene lookup returns CDR1 SNHLY and CDR2 FYNNEI. V dropped 3 bases and J dropped 5; count of bases not matched to a gene: 4. The CDR3 is 15 amino acids. Here the CDR3 DNA reads TGTGCCAGCAGTGACGGTCTAGCGGGGACCGGGGAGCTGTTTTTT. It specifies CASSDGLAGTGELFF. Looking up the rest from reference TRBV2 and TRBJ2-2 gives the full variable domain: EPEVTQTPSHQVTQMGQEVILRCVPISNHLYFYWYRQILGQKVEFLVSFYNNEISEKSEIFDDQFSVERPDGSNFTLKIRSTKLEDSAMYFCASSDGLAGTGELFFGEGSRLTVL.